The 24 T cell receptor beta chains listed next were all sequenced from one sample in a study of tumor-infiltrating lymphocytes in primary liver carcinoma. Unsorted whole blood served as the source of blood RNA, and germline DNA was extracted as well. Reverse transcription of about 500 ng total RNA with a constant-region primer produced TCR beta cDNA. Sequencing libraries for TCR beta derived from three nested multiplex PCR rounds that used slightly modified ARM-PCR. TRBV1-TRBV30 forward primers paired with a C-beta reverse primer drove the first two PCR rounds, approximately 11 cycles each. Via MiXCR, TCRdb re-called the multiplex PCR reads, giving one row per CDR3 protein. The data contain hundreds of thousands of distinct CDR3 sequences, roughly 60% of them seen just once; the ten biggest clones take up 15% to 20%. Sample: peripheral blood. These receptors all come from a woman in her thirties with primary liver carcinoma and hepatitis B virus infection.

The chain has TRBV28 and TRBJ2-5; possibly TRBD1 or TRBD2 for D (7 bases each). Trimming cost V 5 bases and J 1 base, with 14 bases left between them. Per the germline V gene, CDR1 is MDHEN and CDR2 is SYDVKM. The CDR3 is 15 residues long. CDR3 coding DNA: TGTGCCAGCAGTCCCAGGGGGAGGGCCCAAGAGACCCAGTACTTC. Its translation is CASSPRGRAQETQYF.

About this clonotype itself: A much more abundant neighbour one base away suggests this may be a read error. The final CDR3 position lacks the conserved phenylalanine or tryptophan, pointing to a likely read error. V and J are TRBV11-2 and TRBJ2-3; TRBD2 matches 9 bases. The CDR3 sequence is 15 residues long. V dropped 5 bases and J dropped 6; count of bases not matched to a gene: 9. Per germline, CDR1 SGHAT and CDR2 FQNNGV. The chain's CDR3 is CASSPGGGGGDTQYL. CDR3 bases: TGTGCCAGCAGCCCCGGAGGCGGGGGGGGGGATACGCAGTATTTG.

The chain carries TRBV6-5 and TRBJ2-1; D is perhaps TRBD2 (5 bases). The end of the DNA fits TRBJ2-7 better, so the J call may be wrong. The CDR3 is 14 residues long. Looked up from germline, CDR1 is MNHEY and CDR2 is SVGAGI. CDR3 coding DNA: TGTGCCAGCTCGAGGGAGCCCTCCTACAATGAGCAGTACTTC. It codes for CASSREPSYNEQYF.

CDR3 nucleotides: TGTGCCAGCAGATTTGCAACTAATGAAAAACTGTTTTTT. Its protein is CASRFATNEKLFF. The chain recombines TRBV28 with TRBJ1-4; D is unclear. V was clipped by 6 bases and J by 0 bases, with 5 bases between them. The CDR3 totals 13 residues. Germline V gives CDR1 MDHEN, CDR2 SYDVKM.

This clonotype was found a few times. A read error is possible here, since a much larger clone lies one base away. This chain uses TRBV29-1 with TRBJ2-1; D gene unclear. Per the germline V gene, CDR1 is SQVTM and CDR2 is ANQGSEA. The CDR3 covers 10 residues. The CDR3 region has the DNA TGCAGCGTTGCGACGGTATCTCCGCTCTTC. Its protein product is CSVATVSPLF.

With respect to this clonotype: A read error may explain this, as a much larger clone is one base away. This chain connects TRBV6-2 or TRBV6-3 to TRBJ2-7; D is uncertain. Looked up from germline, CDR1 is MNHEY and CDR2 is SVGEGT. Trimming left V 8 bases short and J 1 base short, with 24 bases between. The CDR3 has 17 residues. CDR3 sequence: CASGRAPAESLSYEQYF. CDR3 DNA: TGTGCCAGCGGGCGCGCACCGGCGGAGAGCTTGTCCTACGAGCAGTACTTC.

The chain links TRBV4-1 to TRBJ1-2; 8 nucleotides match TRBD1. The V gene's germline CDR1 is MGHRA and CDR2 YSYEKL. V shed 0 bases, J shed 9 bases, and the junction held 15 bases outside the gene matches. CDR3 length: 17 amino acids. CDR3 sequence reads: CASSQEFLAGGLYCYTF. CDR3 DNA sequence: TGCGCCAGCAGCCAAGAGTTTCTGGCAGGGGGCCTGTATTGCTACACCTTC.

As to this clonotype: Possible read error: a much larger clone is one base away. This chain connects TRBV6-2 or TRBV6-3 to TRBJ1-1; TRBD1 matches 7 bases. Germline values: CDR1 MNHEY, CDR2 SVGEGT. This CDR3 spans 12 amino acids. CDR3 loop: CGSADRDTEAFF. Written as DNA, the CDR3 is TGTGGCAGCGCCGACAGGGACACTGAAGCTTTCTTT.

Regarding this clonotype: A clone one base away is much larger, so this may be a read error. The CDR3 DNA is TGCAGCGTCCGAAGACAGTACGGCGAGCATTACTTC. Amino acid sequence: CSVRRQYGEHYF. The chain combines TRBV29-1 with TRBJ2-7; D is possibly TRBD1 (5 bases). Germline CDR1 reads SQVTM; CDR2 reads ANQGSEA. The length of the CDR3 is 12 residues.

Of note for this clonotype: At one boundary the junction diverges from the germline segment, which might be a read error. This chain connects TRBV7-9 to TRBJ2-1; tentative D call: TRBD2 (5 bases). Per germline, CDR1 SEHNR and CDR2 FQNEAQ (reference sequence). The length of the CDR3 is 14 residues. As DNA, the CDR3 is TGTGCCAGCACCTTAGCTAGCTGGAGCAATGTGCAGTTCTTC. It is translated as CASTLASWSNVQFF.

The chain employs TRBV4-3 and TRBJ2-7; a possible D gene is TRBD1 (7 bases). The V and J ends lost 0 bases and 4 bases respectively, with 19 bases between them. Germline V lookup: CDR1 LGHNA, CDR2 YSLEER. The length of the CDR3 is 17 residues. The CDR3 region is CASSQEFRGRGTYEQYF. In DNA form, the CDR3 reads TGCGCCAGCAGCCAAGAGTTTAGGGGGCGGGGTACTTACGAGCAGTACTTC.

In the case of this clonotype: At one end, the junction sequence differs from germline, possibly due to a read error. J is TRBJ1-1 and V is TRBV29-1; no clear D gene. Germline V CDR1 and CDR2: SQVTM, ANQGSEA. The CDR3 length is 13 residues. The CDR3 here is CSVESEENTEAFF. CDR3 in DNA: TGCAGTGTTGAGTCAGAAGAGAACACTGAAGCTTTCTTT. The full variable domain, with the rest looked up from reference TRBV29-1 and TRBJ1-1, is SAVISQKPSRDICQRGTSLTIQCQVDSQVTMMFWYRQQPGQSLTLIATANQGSEATYESGFVIDKFPISRPNLTFSTLTVSNMSPEDSSIYLCSVESEENTEAFFGQGTRLTVV.

The chain carries TRBV6-1 and TRBJ2-3; a weak D match, TRBD2 (5 bases). Germline V gene sequence: CDR1 MNHNS, CDR2 SASEGT. CDR3 length: 14 residues. The ends were cut back, 8 bases at V and 5 bases at J, with 17 bases in the middle. The CDR3, as DNA: TGTGCCAGCCGATCGAGGGTCCGCGGAGATACGCAGTATTTT. It specifies CASRSRVRGDTQYF.

To note about this clonotype: The missing conserved phenylalanine or tryptophan at the end of this CDR3 makes a read error likely. This chain joins TRBV12-3 or TRBV12-4 and TRBJ2-7; TRBD2 matches at 10 bases. This CDR3 is 14 amino acids long. Here the CDR3 DNA reads TGTGCCAGCAGCCGAACTAGCGGGATCTACGACCAGTACCTC. Residues: CASSRTSGIYDQYL.

In the case of this clonotype: A much larger clone lies a single base off, so this may be a read error. The conserved closing phenylalanine or tryptophan is absent in this CDR3, likely reflecting a read error. The chain carries TRBV29-1 and TRBJ2-2, with D maybe TRBD2 (5 bases). V was shortened by 5 bases and J by 3 bases, with 7 bases between the two germline ends. The germline V gene encodes CDR1 SQVTM and CDR2 ANQGSEA. The CDR3 runs to 12 residues. CDR3 in DNA: TGCAGCGTTCCGGGGTACACCGGGGAGCTGTTTTCT. Its translation: CSVPGYTGELFS.

This clonotype has more than one count but fewer than ten. V and J are TRBV29-1 and TRBJ2-1; weak D call: TRBD1 (5 bases). Trimming removed 4 bases from V and 4 bases from J, with 20 bases in between. Looked up from germline, CDR1 is SQVTM and CDR2 is ANQGSEA. This CDR3 is 16 amino acids long. CDR3: CSVVVPRADNYNEQFF. The CDR3 DNA sequence: TGCAGCGTTGTAGTGCCCAGGGCAGATAATTACAATGAGCAGTTCTTC.

Remarks on this clonotype: Mismatch with germline at one junction end may stem from a read error. The J gene is TRBJ2-3, the V gene TRBV7-9; no firm D call. Germline assignment: CDR1 SEHNR and CDR2 FQNEAQ (reference sequence). The length of the CDR3 is 17 residues. This chain's CDR3 is CASNLGESGSRTDTQYF. CDR3 nucleotides: TGTGCCAGCAACTTAGGCGAGTCGGGCTCTCGCACAGATACCCAGTATTTT.

The rearrangement links TRBV13 to TRBJ2-7, with D hard to call. Germline V lookup: CDR1 PRHDT, CDR2 FYEKMQ (reference sequence). The CDR3 totals 15 residues. Trimming pared 2 bases from V and 6 bases from J, leaving 17 bases between. The CDR3 region has the DNA TGTGCCAGCAGCTTAAGGCGGACGGGTGAGTCCGAGCAGTACTTC. Its translation: CASSLRRTGESEQYF.

As concerns this clonotype: Being one base from a much bigger clone, this may be a read error. CDR3 protein: CASSSGVGADTGELFF. For the CDR3, the DNA is TGTGCCAGCAGTTCCGGAGTCGGGGCAGACACCGGGGAGCTGTTTTTT. This chain links TRBV12-3 or TRBV12-4 with TRBJ2-2; D could derive from TRBD1 or TRBD2 (5 bases each). The CDR3 has 16 residues. Trimming pared 4 bases from V and 3 bases from J, leaving 15 bases between.

This rearrangement joins TRBV21-1 to TRBJ2-5; the listed D gene, TRBD1, was not tested against the DNA. TRBV21-1 constitutes a pseudogene. The CDR3 length is 18 residues. The CDR3 sequence is CASSKGRRRDGMGVAQYF. In DNA, the CDR3 is TGTGCCAGCAGCAAAGGAAGACGACGGGACGGGATGGGTGTAGCCCAGTACTTC.

This rearrangement joins TRBV6-1 to TRBJ2-1, with D unclear. The V gene's germline CDR1 is MNHNS and CDR2 SASEGT. Trimming took off 2 bases at V and 0 bases at J, with 14 bases between the two ends. CDR3 length: 17 amino acids. The CDR3 is CASSEIWRPSSYNEQFF. Written as DNA, the CDR3 is TGTGCCAGCAGTGAAATTTGGCGGCCTAGCTCCTACAATGAGCAGTTCTTC.

This clonotype was counted ten times or more. V and J are TRBV12-3 or TRBV12-4 and TRBJ2-5; 8 bases match TRBD1. Unmatched junction bases numbered 9, after V lost 7 bases and J lost 5 bases. The CDR3 runs 14 residues. The CDR3 spells CASTIDRGLETQYF. As DNA, the CDR3 is TGTGCCAGCACGATCGACAGGGGCCTTGAGACCCAGTACTTC.

On this clonotype itself: The germline gene is not matched at one end of the junction; a read error may be the cause. V usage is TRBV29-1 and J usage is TRBJ2-1, with D uncertain. Germline CDR1 reads SQVTM; CDR2 reads ANQGSEA. The CDR3 loop spans 15 amino acids. CDR3 protein: CRVEQRNRGYNEQFF. CDR3 DNA: TGCAGAGTTGAACAGAGGAACAGAGGATACAATGAGCAGTTCTTC.

This clonotype was detected many times. J is TRBJ2-3 and V is TRBV11-3; D might be TRBD1 (6 bases). V was cut by 5 bases and J by 0 bases, with 15 bases left in between. The CDR3 length is 16 residues. From germline, CDR1 is SGHNT and CDR2 YENEEA. The CDR3 loop is CASSIGQRSSTDTQYF. As DNA, the CDR3 is TGTGCCAGCAGCATCGGACAGCGCTCGAGCACAGATACGCAGTATTTT.